This T cell receptor (beta chain) was sequenced in a study of neoadjuvant anti-PD-1 for oral cavity cancer. On the study more broadly: Most patients had three to four biweekly doses of 3 mg/kg nivolumab before resection.

The CDR3 sequence is 14 residues long. With 5 bases removed from V and 10 bases from J, the gap between germline ends came to 18 bases. Germline V gives CDR1 SEHNR, CDR2 FQNEAQ (reference sequence). Time point reported: after neoadjuvant nivolumab, at surgical resection. Patients had newly diagnosed, untreated stage II-IVA oral cavity squamous cell carcinoma. Method: immunoSEQ multiplex PCR; TCRdb's copy keeps in-frame clones and lacks some. The sample lists around 35,000 clones, roughly two fifths occurring once. The sequence derives from a person between 35 and 79 years old with oral cavity squamous cell carcinoma. The chain carries TRBV7-9 and TRBJ2-1; D might be TRBD1 (5 bases). The specimen comprised tumor tissue, sampled after nivolumab (anti-PD-1) treatment. CDR3 nucleotide sequence: TGTGCCAGCAGCACAGAGGCAGGGTGGGTCGAGCAGTTCTTC. Protein product: CASSTEAGWVEQFF.